A single sample gave rise to the 10 T cell receptor beta chains below, sequenced in a study of tumor and adjacent non-tumor tissue in lung cancer. No cell sorting was done before RNA was extracted from the tissue. Three rounds of nested PCR, following a modified ARM-PCR protocol, produced the TCRbeta library. TCRdb ran MiXCR on the multiplex PCR reads and lists one entry per CDR3 protein. The data show 120,000 or so distinct CDR3 sequences, around three fifths seen once. Source material: lung tumor tissue. These receptors were obtained from a man under 40 with non-small cell lung cancer.

This clonotype came up many times. V is TRBV20-1 and J is TRBJ1-2; D perhaps matches TRBD1 (5 bases). Germline assignment: CDR1 DFQATT and CDR2 SNEGSKA (reference sequence). V lost 5 bases to trimming and J lost 4 bases, with 11 bases between them. The CDR3 covers 12 residues. The CDR3 is CSAPDSGYGYTF. The CDR3 region has the DNA TGCAGTGCTCCCGACAGTGGCTATGGCTACACCTTC.

Turning to this clonotype: A much larger clone differs from this one at a single base, so this may be a read error. The V and J genes are TRBV4-2 and TRBJ1-6; no reliable D call. The CDR3 runs 15 residues. CDR1 and CDR2 (germline): LGHNA, YNFKEQ. CDR3 amino acids: CASSQDVADNSSLHF. The CDR3 DNA reads as TGTGCCAGCAGCCAGGACGTAGCAGATAATTCATCCCTCCACTTT.

A few counts support this clonotype. Mismatch with germline at one junction end may stem from a read error. CDR3 coding DNA: TGCGCCAGCAGCCAAGTTGGACAGTCGAACTATGGTTACACCTTC. Its translation is CASSQVGQSNYGYTF. The chain is built from TRBV4-1 and TRBJ1-2; TRBD1 might be the D (6 bases). Germline lookup yields CDR1 MGHRA and CDR2 YSYEKL. The CDR3 length is 15 residues.

This chain uses TRBV6-6 with TRBJ2-6, with D perhaps TRBD1 or TRBD2 (7 bases each). This CDR3 contains 16 residues. Deletions cut 5 bases from V and 4 bases from J, with 15 bases between. The V gene's germline CDR1 is MNHNY and CDR2 SVGAGI (reference sequence). Here the CDR3 reads CASSRAGQWGANVLTF. The CDR3 DNA sequence: TGTGCCAGCAGTCGAGCGGGACAGTGGGGGGCCAACGTCCTGACTTTC.

This clonotype was detected many times. The rearrangement links TRBV7-3 to TRBJ2-5; a possible D gene is TRBD2 (6 bases). V was shortened by 2 bases and J by 5 bases, with 12 bases between the two germline ends. This CDR3 has 14 amino acids. Germline V gives CDR1 SGHTA, CDR2 FQGTGA. Here the CDR3 DNA reads TGTGCCAGCAGCTTACTGGGTGGAGGGGAGACCCAGTACTTC. Translation gives CASSLLGGGETQYF.

This clonotype was recorded at least ten times. The chain recombines TRBV12-3 or TRBV12-4 with TRBJ1-1, with no clear D. The V and J ends lost 7 bases and 4 bases respectively, with 16 bases between them. The CDR3 totals 14 residues. The CDR3 spells CASMRGGRLTEAFF. Here the CDR3 DNA reads TGTGCCAGCATGCGGGGAGGTAGACTCACTGAAGCTTTCTTT.

With respect to this clonotype: A read error may explain this, as a much larger clone is one base away. J is TRBJ1-6 and V is TRBV6-5, with 10 nucleotides matching TRBD1. CDR1 is MNHEY, CDR2 SVGAGI, per germline. This CDR3 is built from 15 residues. V shed 11 bases and J 10 bases; nucleotides not matched to a gene: 14. The chain's CDR3 is CARTDGLTGGSPLHF. The CDR3 DNA follows: TGTGCCCGCACCGATGGACTGACAGGGGGCTCACCCCTCCACTTT.

To note about this clonotype: Being one base from a much bigger clone, this may be a read error. The CDR3 end shows no conserved phenylalanine or tryptophan, and so a read error is likely. The V call is TRBV4-2, the J call TRBJ2-5; tentative D call: TRBD2 (7 bases). Germline V gene lookup returns CDR1 LGHNA and CDR2 YNFKEQ. The CDR3 covers 19 residues. The V gene lost 0 bases and the J gene lost 1 base, with 21 bases spanning the gap. The CDR3 DNA follows: TGTGCCAGCAGCCAAGATTGGATTTACGGACTAGGGGGCCAAGAGACCCAGTACATC. Translated, it gives CASSQDWIYGLGGQETQYI.

Details on this clonotype: It may be a read error: a sequence one base away is much more abundant. The chain combines TRBV29-1 with TRBJ2-2, with 9 bases identical to TRBD1. Unmatched junction bases numbered 5, after V lost 6 bases and J lost 6 bases. Looked up from germline, CDR1 is SQVTM and CDR2 is ANQGSEA. There are 13 residues in the CDR3. The CDR3 DNA sequence: TGCAGCGTCCAATGGACAGGGGCCGGGGAGCTGTTTTTT. Residues: CSVQWTGAGELFF.

To note about this clonotype: A much more abundant neighbour one base away suggests this may be a read error. The chain is built from TRBV4-3 and TRBJ1-2; D may be TRBD1 (5 bases). Germline CDR1 LGHNA, CDR2 YSLEER. The CDR3 consists of 15 residues. The CDR3 sequence: CTSSQIVWGSRGYTF. Here the CDR3 DNA reads TGCACCAGCAGCCAGATCGTATGGGGCTCTCGTGGCTACACCTTC.